The clone carrying this T cell receptor beta chain has only a few counts. Germline loops: CDR1 MNHEY, CDR2 SMNVEV (reference sequence). The CDR3 sequence is 15 residues long. V gave up 3 bases and J gave up 4 bases, with 13 bases separating them. Via MiXCR, TCRdb re-called the 5' RACE reads, giving one row per CDR3 protein. The sample has fewer than 250,000 distinct CDR3 sequences; 15% to 20% are singletons. These data come from a study of identical twins. These data were also filed under a second study, of T cells expressing NK-cell markers.

Sample: CD8+ T cells sorted from blood. The chain employs TRBV27 and TRBJ1-5, with unresolved D. This TCR was sampled from a woman aged 18-35 years in good health. The DNA for the CDR3 is TGTGCCAGCAGTTTCTCCCCCGGAGGGAATCAGCCCCAGCATTTT. This codes for CASSFSPGGNQPQHF.